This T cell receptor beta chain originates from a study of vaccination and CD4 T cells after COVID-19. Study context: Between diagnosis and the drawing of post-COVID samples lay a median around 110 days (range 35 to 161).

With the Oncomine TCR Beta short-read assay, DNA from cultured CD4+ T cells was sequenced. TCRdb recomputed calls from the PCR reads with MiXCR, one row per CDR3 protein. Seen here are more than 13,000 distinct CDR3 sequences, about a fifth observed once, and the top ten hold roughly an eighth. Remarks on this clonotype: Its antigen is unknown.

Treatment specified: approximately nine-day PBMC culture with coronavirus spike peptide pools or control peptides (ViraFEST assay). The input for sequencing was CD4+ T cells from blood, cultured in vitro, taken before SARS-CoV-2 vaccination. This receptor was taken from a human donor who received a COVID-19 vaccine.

The CDR3: CSADIQGRYGYTF. DNA for the CDR3: TGCAGTGCTGATATACAGGGACGATATGGCTACACCTTC. The rearrangement joins TRBV20-1 to TRBJ1-2, with D tentatively TRBD1 (6 bases). V was pared by 5 bases and J by 5 bases, with 15 bases between. The CDR3 covers 13 residues. Germline V CDR1 and CDR2: DFQATT, SNEGSKA (reference sequence).